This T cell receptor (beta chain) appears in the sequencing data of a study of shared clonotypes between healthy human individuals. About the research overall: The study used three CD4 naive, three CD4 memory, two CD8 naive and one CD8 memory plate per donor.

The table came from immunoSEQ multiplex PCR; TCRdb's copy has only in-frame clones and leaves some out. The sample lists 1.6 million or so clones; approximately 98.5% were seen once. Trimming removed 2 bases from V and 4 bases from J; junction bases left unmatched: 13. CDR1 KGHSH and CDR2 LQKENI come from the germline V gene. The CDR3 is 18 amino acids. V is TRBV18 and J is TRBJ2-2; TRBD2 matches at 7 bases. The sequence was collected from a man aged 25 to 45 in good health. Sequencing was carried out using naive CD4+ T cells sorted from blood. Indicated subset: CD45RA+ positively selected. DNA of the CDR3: TGTGCCAGCTCACCAAAGACCCGGACTAGTCGTTCCACCGGGGAGCTGTTTTTT. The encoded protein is CASSPKTRTSRSTGELFF.